These 26 T cell receptor beta chains came from one sample sequenced in a study of molecular identifiers for immune sequencing clone quantification. TCRdb passed the PCR reads through MiXCR, listing each CDR3 protein once. The sample contains around 320,000 distinct CDR3 sequences, roughly 24% of which appear only once. The specimen sequenced was naive CD8+ T cells from blood, with Jurkat cell RNA spiked in. Described subset: FACS-sorted CD8+CD4-CCR7+CD45RA+ naive T cells. These receptors were taken from a human donor in good health. Some libraries in this study had Jurkat cell RNA spiked in.

This clonotype showed up many times. This chain connects TRBV20-1 to TRBJ2-7; 11 positions agree with TRBD2. This CDR3 contains 14 residues. The germline CDR1 and CDR2 sequences are DFQATT and SNEGSKA (reference sequence). J lost 4 bases, V lost 0 bases, and 2 bases had no gene match. CDR3 coding DNA: TGCAGTGCTAGAGAACTAGCGGGAGTATACGAGCAGTACTTC. It encodes CSARELAGVYEQYF.

This clonotype was seen many times. The DNA of the CDR3 is TGTGCCAGCAGTCGACCTCCGAGCGGCGACGAGCAGTACTTC. Protein product: CASSRPPSGDEQYF. This chain connects TRBV5-6 to TRBJ2-7, with a tentative D call TRBD2 (5 bases). The germline gives CDR1 SGHDT, CDR2 YYEEEE. The length of the CDR3 is 14 residues. Between the trimmed V and J ends, which lost 5 bases and 5 bases, there was a span of 17 bases.

The genes are TRBV2 and TRBJ2-7; no clear D. V lost 2 bases and J 5 bases, leaving 10 bases between the germline ends. Looked up from germline, CDR1 is SNHLY and CDR2 is FYNNEI. There are 13 residues in the CDR3. The CDR3 DNA is TGTGCCAGCAGTGAATCGTATGGGCACGAGCAGTACTTC. Amino acids: CASSESYGHEQYF.

This clonotype was counted many times. V is TRBV28 and J is TRBJ1-2; D is ambiguous. This CDR3 has 14 residues. The V gene's germline CDR1 is MDHEN and CDR2 SYDVKM. Trimming stripped 3 bases from V and 2 bases from J, with 10 bases between. The CDR3 coding sequence is TGTGCCAGCAGTTTCGGTTACACAAACTATGGCTACACCTTC. As protein: CASSFGYTNYGYTF.

Only a few counts were recorded for this clonotype. The chain employs TRBV20-1 and TRBJ2-7; D is undetermined. Germline V gene lookup returns CDR1 DFQATT and CDR2 SNEGSKA (reference sequence). The V end lost 6 bases, the J end lost 3 bases, and 21 bases lay between the germline ends. This CDR3 has 15 residues. The CDR3 reads CSAETGPQENYEQYF. The DNA for the CDR3 is TGCAGTGCGGAAACCGGGCCCCAAGAAAACTACGAGCAGTACTTC.

Remarks on this clonotype: The CDR3 ends on some other residue instead of the conserved phenylalanine or tryptophan, so this is likely a read error. The chain recombines TRBV3-1 with TRBJ2-1, with TRBD1 matching 7 bases. The J segment lost 10 bases and the V segment lost 0 bases, leaving 9 bases of the junction unmatched. This CDR3 contains 15 residues. CDR1 is LGHDT and CDR2 is YNNKEL in the germline V gene (reference sequence). CDR3 region: CASSQDLGGPTEQFL. The CDR3 DNA reads TGTGCCAGCAGCCAAGACTTAGGGGGCCCCACGGAGCAGTTCTTA.

V is TRBV20-1 and J is TRBJ2-7; maybe TRBD1 (6 bases). From germline, CDR1 is DFQATT and CDR2 SNEGSKA (reference sequence). The CDR3 spans 13 residues. The V gene lost 3 bases and the J gene lost 0 bases, with 9 bases spanning the gap. The CDR3 DNA sequence: TGCAGTGCTAGTGGACAGAGCTCCTACGAGCAGTACTTC. Its translation is CSASGQSSYEQYF.

This clonotype was detected ten times or more. The rearrangement joins TRBV28 to TRBJ1-5, with unresolved D. V shed 7 bases and J shed 3 bases, with 10 bases lying between them. The CDR3 is made up of 13 amino acids. Germline CDR1 MDHEN, CDR2 SYDVKM. The CDR3 protein is CASIRGINQPQHF. In nucleotides, the CDR3 is TGTGCCAGCATTCGAGGGATCAATCAGCCCCAGCATTTT.

As for this clonotype: Being one base from a much bigger clone, this may be a read error. This chain links TRBV7-6 with TRBJ2-1; 11 nucleotides align to TRBD2. Germline CDR1 SGHVS, CDR2 FNYEAQ. The CDR3 covers 16 residues. J lost 9 bases, V lost 3 bases, and 10 bases had no gene match. Written as DNA, the CDR3 is TGTGCCAGCAGCTTTCAACCGGGACTAGCGGCGGTTGAGCAGTTCTTC. It is translated as CASSFQPGLAAVEQFF.

This clonotype was counted between two and nine times. The chain combines TRBV4-3 with TRBJ2-1, with 7 positions matching TRBD2. Per the germline V gene, CDR1 is LGHNA and CDR2 is YSLEER. V lost 0 bases to trimming and J lost 4 bases; unmatched junction nucleotides: 9. The CDR3 spans 17 residues. The CDR3 bases are TGCGCCAGCAGCCAAGATCATGGCGGGAGACAATACAATGAGCAGTTCTTC. Protein product: CASSQDHGGRQYNEQFF.

The chain employs TRBV4-3 and TRBJ2-3; D is ambiguous. This CDR3 region has 17 residues. In germline, CDR1 is LGHNA, CDR2 YSLEER. Trimming stripped 1 base from V and 3 bases from J, with 17 bases between. CDR3: CASSQVSDSLQTDTQYF. CDR3 nucleotide sequence: TGCGCCAGCAGCCAAGTTTCAGACTCGCTACAAACAGATACGCAGTATTTT.

The chain joins TRBV13 to TRBJ2-5, with 8 bases aligning to TRBD2. Germline loops: CDR1 PRHDT, CDR2 FYEKMQ (reference sequence). V trimming: 2 bases; J trimming: 1 base; junction bases outside the gene matches: 6. The CDR3 spans 16 residues. CDR3 sequence: CASSLWGSGTQETQYF. The CDR3 DNA follows: TGTGCCAGCAGCTTATGGGGTAGCGGGACCCAAGAGACCCAGTACTTC.

The genes are TRBV7-6 and TRBJ1-3; D is undetermined. From germline, CDR1 is SGHVS and CDR2 FNYEAQ. This CDR3 is 15 amino acids long. The V and J ends lost 5 bases and 0 bases respectively, with 11 bases between them. The CDR3 sequence: CASSNGDISGNTIYF. The CDR3 DNA sequence: TGTGCCAGCAGCAACGGGGATATCTCTGGAAACACCATATATTTT. The entire variable domain, with the rest obtained from reference TRBV7-6 and TRBJ1-3, is as follows: GAGVSQSPRYKVTKRGQDVALRCDPISGHVSLYWYRQALGQGPEFLTYFNYEAQQDKSGLPNDRFSAERPEGSISTLTIQRTEQRDSAMYRCASSNGDISGNTIYFGEGSWLTVV.

The chain uses TRBV27 and TRBJ2-7, with a tentative D call TRBD2 (5 bases). The CDR3 is made up of 16 amino acids. V was cut by 5 bases and J by 0 bases, with 17 bases left in between. The germline CDR1 and CDR2 sequences are MNHEY and SMNVEV (reference sequence). The CDR3 region is CASSPPGLHRSYEQYF. The CDR3 nucleotides are TGTGCCAGCAGTCCCCCCGGACTCCATCGCTCCTACGAGCAGTACTTC.

This clonotype occurred a few times. The chain combines TRBV27 with TRBJ2-7, with 13 bases aligning to TRBD2. In germline, CDR1 is MNHEY, CDR2 SMNVEV (reference sequence). The CDR3 is 15 amino acids. J lost 9 bases, V lost 4 bases, and 9 bases had no gene match. This CDR3 is CASSSGTSGVSVQYF. DNA of the CDR3: TGTGCCAGCAGTTCGGGGACTAGCGGGGTCTCGGTGCAGTACTTC.

The chain has TRBV11-3 and TRBJ2-1; 7 bases fit TRBD2. This CDR3 has 12 amino acids. Germline loops: CDR1 SGHNT, CDR2 YENEEA. Trimming removed 11 bases from V and 5 bases from J; junction bases left unmatched: 6. CDR3 in amino acids: CARGGYDNEQFF. As DNA, the CDR3 is TGTGCCCGCGGGGGATATGACAATGAGCAGTTCTTC.

This clonotype turned up a few times. CDR3 region: CSARQIYEQYF. The CDR3 DNA reads TGCAGTGCTAGACAAATCTACGAGCAGTACTTC. The chain employs TRBV20-1 and TRBJ2-7; D unclear. Per the germline V gene, CDR1 is DFQATT and CDR2 is SNEGSKA (reference sequence). V dropped 2 bases and J dropped 3 bases, with 5 bases sitting between them. The CDR3 covers 11 residues.

This clonotype was seen a handful of times. This chain uses TRBV6-6 with TRBJ2-3; D perhaps matches TRBD2 (5 bases). The CDR3 spans 14 residues. The germline gives CDR1 MNHNY, CDR2 SVGAGI (reference sequence). The ends were cut back, 5 bases at V and 3 bases at J, with 12 bases in the middle. The CDR3 loop is CASSPLVYTDTQYF. For the CDR3, the DNA is TGTGCCAGCAGTCCACTAGTGTATACAGATACGCAGTATTTT.

This clonotype was counted only a few times. The V call is TRBV3-1, the J call TRBJ1-3; D gene unclear. V gave up 0 bases and J gave up 4 bases, with 10 bases separating them. CDR3 length equals 15 residues. Germline CDR1 reads LGHDT; CDR2 reads YNNKEL (reference sequence). This chain's CDR3 is CASSQDPGEGNTIYF. CDR3 coding DNA: TGTGCCAGCAGCCAAGATCCAGGCGAGGGAAACACCATATATTTT. The whole variable domain, filled in from reference TRBV3-1 and TRBJ1-3, reads DTAVSQTPKYLVTQMGNDKSIKCEQNLGHDTMYWYKQDSKKFLKIMFSYNNKELIINETVPNRFSPKSPDKAHLNLHINSLELGDSAVYFCASSQDPGEGNTIYFGEGSWLTVV.

The chain joins TRBV2 to TRBJ1-2, with D perhaps matching TRBD1 (6 bases). Germline values: CDR1 SNHLY, CDR2 FYNNEI. The CDR3 length is 14 residues. V gave up 4 bases and J gave up 6 bases, with 15 bases separating them. The CDR3 reads CASSGPTGSHGYTF. CDR3 DNA: TGTGCCAGCAGTGGCCCAACAGGGAGTCATGGCTACACCTTC.

This clonotype was observed a handful of times. The chain recombines TRBV7-9 with TRBJ2-3; 12 bases fit TRBD2. This CDR3 has 16 amino acids. Per the germline V gene, CDR1 is SEHNR and CDR2 is FQNEAQ (reference sequence). V shed 3 bases, J shed 6 bases, and the junction held 7 bases outside the gene matches. CDR3 sequence: CASSFPTSGSVDTQYF. The CDR3 nucleotides read TGTGCCAGCAGCTTCCCGACTAGCGGGAGTGTGGATACGCAGTATTTT.

The sample holds one count of this clonotype. An end of the junction differs from the germline gene, which may be a read error. V is TRBV12-3 or TRBV12-4 and J is TRBJ2-2; D not resolved. The CDR3 length is 13 residues. The CDR3 loop is CARSFLTAGELFF. CDR3 nucleotide sequence: TGTGCCCGCAGTTTTCTGACCGCCGGGGAGCTGTTTTTT.

This clonotype occurred many times. In DNA, the CDR3 is TGTGCCAGCAGCGAAACAGGGGGCGCGTTCTATAATTCACCCCTCCACTTT. Translating gives CASSETGGAFYNSPLHF. The chain recombines TRBV7-2 with TRBJ1-6, with 9 bases that match TRBD1. CDR3 length equals 17 residues. The V and J ends lost 5 bases and 3 bases, in that order; junction bases with no gene match: 8. The V gene's germline CDR1 is SGHTA and CDR2 FQGNSA.

This clonotype was seen a few times. V gene TRBV9 combines with J gene TRBJ2-1; tentative D call: TRBD2 (5 bases). This CDR3 is 16 amino acids long. V was cut by 3 bases and J by 4 bases, with 17 bases left in between. Germline V CDR1 and CDR2: SGDLS, YYNGEE. The CDR3 DNA reads as TGTGCCAGCAGCGCCTCCGGGATTAGCTATTACAATGAGCAGTTCTTC. Encoded protein: CASSASGISYYNEQFF.

This clonotype was seen ten or more times. This rearrangement joins TRBV7-2 to TRBJ2-7; the D gene could be TRBD1 or TRBD2 (5 bases each). V was trimmed by 5 bases and J by 2 bases, leaving 16 bases between them. The germline V gene encodes CDR1 SGHTA and CDR2 FQGNSA. This CDR3 is built from 15 residues. CDR3 amino acids: CASSHGGTQTYEQYF. Here the CDR3 DNA reads TGTGCCAGCAGCCACGGTGGGACCCAGACCTACGAGCAGTACTTC. Drawing the rest from reference TRBV7-2 and TRBJ2-7, the complete variable domain is GAGVSQSPSNKVTEKGKDVELRCDPISGHTALYWYRQSLGQGLEFLIYFQGNSAPDKSGLPSDRFSAERTGGSVSTLTIQRTQQEDSAVYLCASSHGGTQTYEQYFGPGTRLTVT.

This chain links TRBV28 with TRBJ2-7; the match to TRBD2 covers 7 bases. Per germline, CDR1 MDHEN and CDR2 SYDVKM. V was clipped by 2 bases and J by 3 bases; unmatched bases: 4. This CDR3 is 14 amino acids long. The chain's CDR3 is CASSLTLADYEQYF. The DNA for the CDR3 is TGTGCCAGCAGTTTAACCCTAGCGGACTACGAGCAGTACTTC.